What follows is one T cell receptor beta chain and its context. The antigen is not known. The assay was carried out at the deep level. Here immunoSEQ multiplex PCR was the method, and the copy in TCRdb shows in-frame clones only, minus some. The data contain around 690,000 clones, roughly 91% of them seen just once; the ten biggest clones take up 30% to 35%. The entry originates in a study of shared clonotypes between healthy human individuals. Overall study findings and caveats: Some naive CD4 clonotypes, 4% to 6%, turned up in common across several donors.

J was trimmed by 6 bases and V by 5 bases; bases with no gene match: 14. The CDR3 is made up of 17 amino acids. Germline CDR1 and CDR2: MDHEN and SYDVKM. The J gene is TRBJ2-2, the V gene TRBV28; 8 bases agree with TRBD1. The receptor was isolated from a man aged 18 to 30 in good health. Some clones in this sample may be carry-over from other donors' samples. Sequencing used memory CD8+ T cells from PBMCs. Subset given: CD45RO+ cells pooled with CCR7-negative TemRA cells. The CDR3 reads CASSLYEGTGQAGELFF. As DNA, the CDR3 is TGTGCCAGCAGTCTTTATGAGGGGACAGGTCAGGCCGGGGAGCTGTTTTTT.